The present T cell receptor (beta chain) was sequenced within a study of T cells in Graves' hyperthyroidism and ophthalmopathy. The V end was cut by 6 bases, the J end by 2 bases, with 16 bases between. CDR1 and CDR2 from the germline V gene are MDHEN and SYDVKM. The CDR3 consists of 15 residues. This clonotype has a count of ten or more. Amplified TCR beta CDR3 regions derived from RNA transcripts. The TCR CDR3 first-round RT-PCR relied on the HTBI primer set. TCRdb re-analysed the multiplex PCR reads in MiXCR, keeping a single row per CDR3 protein. The table includes nearly 600,000 distinct CDR3 sequences, around 14% detected once. The hyperthyroidism patients had all been newly diagnosed, and their disease duration was under 2 months. Their ages ranged from 18 to 65 years. Clinical symptoms, serum thyroxine, TRAb, thyroid ultrasound and orbital computed tomography informed diagnoses. At first hyperthyroidism diagnosis, before any ophthalmopathy symptoms, the blood sample was collected. Cells are PBMCs isolated from more than 8.5 ml of fresh blood.

The chain links TRBV28 to TRBJ1-2; D may be TRBD1 (5 bases). This clonotype originated in a woman in her 30s with Graves' hyperthyroidism that later progressed to Graves' ophthalmopathy. The sequenced sample was blood. The CDR3 protein is CASSLGGTDNYGYTF. CDR3 bases: TGTGCCAGCAGCCTGGGGGGGACGGACAACTATGGCTACACCTTC.